These 7 T cell receptor beta chains came from one sample sequenced in a study of T cells in Graves' hyperthyroidism and ophthalmopathy. RNA transcripts yielded amplified TCR beta CDR3 regions. The HTBI primer set drove a first-round RT-PCR of the TCR CDR3. From the multiplex PCR reads, TCRdb called clonotypes with MiXCR, one entry per CDR3 protein. Among about 290,000 distinct CDR3 sequences listed, roughly 15% were seen once. Sequenced sample: blood. The receptors were gathered from a woman in her 40s with Graves' hyperthyroidism.

This clonotype has at least ten counts. The V call is TRBV30, the J call TRBJ2-5, with D perhaps matching TRBD1 or TRBD2 (6 bases each). CDR1 is GTSNPN and CDR2 is SVGIG in the germline V gene (reference sequence). Trimming removed 0 bases at V and 5 bases at J, with 10 bases between. The CDR3 totals 13 residues. The CDR3 reads CAWSVKGGETQYF. The CDR3, as DNA: TGTGCCTGGAGTGTGAAAGGGGGGGAGACCCAGTACTTC.

This clonotype occurred many times. The V call is TRBV27, the J call TRBJ2-7, with TRBD1 matching over 8 bases. Unmatched junction bases numbered 6, after V lost 5 bases and J lost 3 bases. Per germline, CDR1 MNHEY and CDR2 SMNVEV (reference sequence). CDR3 size: 14 residues. This CDR3 is CASSDDRGGYEQYF. In nucleotides, the CDR3 is TGTGCCAGCAGTGACGACAGGGGAGGCTACGAGCAGTACTTC.

In its sample, this clonotype was seen many times. The rearrangement joins TRBV2 to TRBJ1-1, with 7 bases lining up with TRBD1. Germline V lookup: CDR1 SNHLY, CDR2 FYNNEI. CDR3 length equals 16 residues. V trimming: 6 bases; J trimming: 0 bases; junction bases outside the gene matches: 10. CDR3 in DNA: TGTGCCAGCAGGGGCCCGGGACAGAAAATGAACACTGAAGCTTTCTTT. Translated, it gives CASRGPGQKMNTEAFF.

The table lists this clonotype with many counts. The genes are TRBV11-3 and TRBJ2-7; D possibly corresponds to TRBD1 (6 bases). Germline-derived CDR1 and CDR2 are SGHNT and YENEEA. The CDR3 is made up of 15 amino acids. V was shortened by 1 base and J by 5 bases, with 15 bases between the two germline ends. The CDR3 protein is CASSLVGRGRHEQYF. Here the CDR3 DNA reads TGTGCCAGCAGCTTAGTCGGCAGGGGACGCCACGAGCAGTACTTC. The variable domain in full, completed from reference TRBV11-3 and TRBJ2-7, reads EAGVVQSPRYKIIEKKQPVAFWCNPISGHNTLYWYLQNLGQGPELLIRYENEEAVDDSQLPKDRFSAERLKGVDSTLKIQPAELGDSAVYLCASSLVGRGRHEQYFGPGTRLTVT.

At least ten counts were recorded for this clonotype. The genes are TRBV5-5 and TRBJ2-5; D ambiguous. Germline V gives CDR1 SGHKS, CDR2 YYEKEE (reference sequence). CDR3 size: 15 residues. The ends were cut back, 4 bases at V and 5 bases at J, with 18 bases in the middle. This CDR3 is CASSVRFGTIETQYF. CDR3 sequence (DNA): TGTGCCAGCAGCGTACGTTTCGGAACCATCGAGACCCAGTACTTC.

V and J are TRBV12-3 or TRBV12-4 and TRBJ2-2; D gene ambiguous. The CDR3 consists of 14 residues. V was cut by 3 bases and J by 1 base, with 6 bases left in between. The CDR3: CASSFNGNTGELFF. CDR3 DNA sequence: TGTGCCAGCAGTTTTAATGGGAACACCGGGGAGCTGTTTTTT.

This clonotype was observed a few times. The chain joins TRBV6-1 to TRBJ2-1; no firm D call. V was cut by 7 bases and J by 9 bases, with 16 bases left in between. The CDR3 totals 13 residues. Looked up from germline, CDR1 is MNHNS and CDR2 is SASEGT. DNA for the CDR3: TGTGCCAGCAAACCCCCAGCCATTGGTGAGCAGTTCTTC. Its translation is CASKPPAIGEQFF.